Described below is a single T cell receptor (beta chain) sequence and its context. Its matching antigen is unknown. The data originate from a study of T cell responses to AZD1222 COVID-19 vaccine. Study-wide background: Second-dose intervals of approximately 4 or approximately 12 weeks were pooled. General study results and limits: A mostly white British donor set with more females was recruited, and clonal diversity was possibly underestimated. Vaccine-associated CD4 TCRs ranged over spike, dominating at 160-218 and 743-854. Increased Spike-specific TCR breadth and depth were observed after two AZD1222 doses.

Sequencing was performed with immunoSEQ multiplex PCR; in TCRdb, only in-frame clones are kept and a portion is missing. The repertoire includes around 100,000 clones, less than 90% of them detected once, and about 1.7% sits in the top ten. The germline V and J ends were trimmed by 4 bases and 8 bases, with 17 bases remaining between them. The CDR3 has 14 amino acids. Per the germline V gene, CDR1 is KGHSH and CDR2 is LQKENI. The clonotype comes from an adult in good health. Sequenced here: peripheral blood, sampled on day 0 of AZD1222 vaccination. The rearrangement links TRBV18 to TRBJ1-2; possibly TRBD1 for D (5 bases). CDR3 in DNA: TGTGCCAGCTCACAGGACATTTCCGCGGGAGGCTACACCTTC. Protein: CASSQDISAGGYTF.